This TCR beta chain was sequenced for a study of cytomegalovirus exposure and HLA in healthy donors. This CDR3 contains 15 residues. V dropped 6 bases and J dropped 7; count of bases not matched to a gene: 11. Germline V gene sequence: CDR1 SNHLY, CDR2 FYNNEI. Primers included in the PCR were 60 Vbeta and 13 Jbeta primers. Using immunoSEQ multiplex PCR, the repertoire was profiled, and TCRdb retains in-frame clones only, with some absent. Of around 180,000 clones listed, roughly 78% are singletons. Sequenced sample: PBMCs. This receptor was obtained from a woman aged 50 to 60 in good health and CMV-seropositive. The chain uses TRBV2 and TRBJ1-4, with TRBD1 matching over 7 bases. CDR3 DNA sequence: TGTGCCAGCAGGTTCTCAGGGGGGCCGTTTGAAAAACTGTTTTTT. Translated, it gives CASRFSGGPFEKLFF.